This T cell receptor beta chain was captured in a study of identical twins. Study-level findings and limits: Findings depended on cross-sectional statistics rather than tracking the same donors.

This clonotype was counted many times. Its antigen remains unknown. TCRdb reprocessed the 5' RACE reads via MiXCR and lists one record per CDR3 protein. The table lists 300,000 to 400,000 distinct CDR3 sequences, 9% to 15% of them singletons. V was trimmed by 6 bases and J by 2 bases, leaving 7 bases between them. The CDR3 extends over 12 amino acids. These data also formed part of another study, on yellow fever vaccine responses in identical twins.

The sequence was collected from a woman aged 18-29 years in good health. Input material: CD8+ T cells sorted from blood. The rearrangement uses TRBV12-3 or TRBV12-4 and TRBJ2-5; D gene unclear. CDR3 DNA sequence: TGTGCCAGCAGCCCTACTCAAGAGACCCAGTACTTC. This codes for CASSPTQETQYF.